These 16 T cell receptor beta chains were all obtained from the same sample, sequenced in a study of T-cell reconstitution after alpha-beta-depleted transplantation in children. Preparation of the TCRbeta library was carried out with unique molecular identifiers. Each CDR3 protein gets one entry after TCRdb re-called the PCR reads with MiXCR. The sample carries under 150,000 distinct CDR3 sequences, roughly 9% recorded once. This specimen was PBMCs, mostly from graft donor cells, taken 180 days after TCRalphabeta/CD19-depleted stem cell transplant. Every receptor here comes from a girl under three years old who had a stem cell transplant for combined immunodeficiency, so the T cells may come from the graft donor.

The V and J genes are TRBV30 and TRBJ2-3; 12 positions agree with TRBD2. The trim removed 3 bases at V and 4 bases at J, leaving 5 bases unmatched. CDR3 length: 15 amino acids. Per the germline V gene, CDR1 is GTSNPN and CDR2 is SVGIG (reference sequence). The DNA of the CDR3 is TGTGCCTGGAGCGGACTAGCGGGAATGGCAGATACGCAGTATTTT. Protein product: CAWSGLAGMADTQYF.

This clonotype was detected only a few times. Written as DNA, the CDR3 is TGCAGTGCTAGAGATCGGGGCACTGAAGCTTTCTTT. Translated: CSARDRGTEAFF. The chain has TRBV20-1 and TRBJ1-1; D uncertain. The germline V and J ends were trimmed by 0 bases and 4 bases, with 6 bases remaining between them. The CDR3 consists of 12 residues. Germline V gene lookup returns CDR1 DFQATT and CDR2 SNEGSKA (reference sequence).

There are a few counts of this clonotype. This rearrangement joins TRBV5-5 to TRBJ1-3, with a tentative D call TRBD1 (5 bases). V gave up 3 bases and J gave up 7 bases, with 23 bases separating them. The CDR3 loop spans 17 amino acids. Per the germline V gene, CDR1 is SGHKS and CDR2 is YYEKEE (reference sequence). The CDR3: CASSWRFDSSPRNTIYF. The CDR3 bases are TGTGCCAGCAGCTGGAGGTTCGACAGCTCCCCCAGGAACACCATATATTTT.

The rearrangement links TRBV7-2 to TRBJ1-6; 8 bases line up with TRBD1. V gave up 2 bases and J gave up 10 bases; unmatched junction bases: 10. This CDR3 comprises 16 residues. Germline CDR1 SGHTA, CDR2 FQGNSA. The CDR3 sequence: CASSLPRQGPRSPLHF. For the CDR3, the DNA is TGTGCCAGCAGCTTACCTCGACAGGGGCCTAGGTCACCCCTCCACTTT.

The chain carries TRBV5-5 and TRBJ2-3, with a possible D match to TRBD1 (5 bases). The V end lost 2 bases, the J end lost 6 bases, and 16 bases lay between the germline ends. This CDR3 region has 15 residues. The germline gives CDR1 SGHKS, CDR2 YYEKEE (reference sequence). CDR3 region: CASSFGPGFRDTQYF. The CDR3 DNA is TGTGCCAGCAGCTTTGGTCCAGGGTTCAGGGATACGCAGTATTTT.

The chain joins TRBV20-1 to TRBJ1-1; D is unresolved. Germline V gene sequence: CDR1 DFQATT, CDR2 SNEGSKA (reference sequence). The V gene lost 0 bases and the J gene lost 5 bases, with 10 bases spanning the gap. CDR3 length: 13 residues. DNA for the CDR3: TGCAGTGCTAGAGATCTGAGGGATACTGAAGCTTTCTTT. Its translation is CSARDLRDTEAFF.

CDR3 residues: CSATLGQWDEQYF. The CDR3 region has the DNA TGCAGTGCTACACTAGGGCAATGGGACGAGCAGTACTTC. The rearrangement uses TRBV20-1 and TRBJ2-7, with a weak D call TRBD2 (5 bases). Trimming took off 4 bases at V and 5 bases at J, with 15 bases between the two ends. The CDR3 length is 13 residues. The V gene's germline CDR1 is DFQATT and CDR2 SNEGSKA (reference sequence).

The CDR3 nucleotides are TGTGCCAGCAGCTTAGAAGGAGCGGGGGGATTTACCGGGGAGCTGTTTTTT. Residues: CASSLEGAGGFTGELFF. This chain connects TRBV7-6 to TRBJ2-2; 9 bases are a match to TRBD2. V shed 1 base and J 5 bases; nucleotides not matched to a gene: 8. The CDR3 has 17 residues. The germline V gene encodes CDR1 SGHVS and CDR2 FNYEAQ.

Many counts were recorded for this clonotype. The chain recombines TRBV20-1 with TRBJ2-5, with a weak D call TRBD2 (6 bases). Deletions cut 3 bases from V and 1 base from J, with 9 bases between. The germline V gene has CDR1 DFQATT and CDR2 SNEGSKA (reference sequence). The CDR3 loop spans 13 amino acids. The CDR3 region has the DNA TGCAGTGCTAGGGGCGGGGCCCAAGAGACCCAGTACTTC. Translating gives CSARGGAQETQYF.

The chain employs TRBV20-1 and TRBJ2-7, with 7 bases fitting TRBD1. The germline CDR1 and CDR2 sequences are DFQATT and SNEGSKA (reference sequence). The junction had 6 bases not matched to a gene; V was cut back by 4 bases and J by 6 bases. This CDR3 comprises 12 residues. This CDR3 is CSANPTGVEQYF. CDR3 in DNA: TGCAGTGCTAATCCCACAGGGGTCGAGCAGTACTTC.

This clonotype was detected many times. In DNA, the CDR3 is TGTGCCACCAGCAGGGACAGCTATAGCAATCAGCCCCAGCATTTT. This sequence encodes CATSRDSYSNQPQHF. V and J are TRBV15 and TRBJ1-5, with TRBD1 as a possible D gene (6 bases). The V and J ends lost 3 bases and 0 bases respectively, with 9 bases between them. CDR3 size: 15 residues. CDR1 and CDR2 from the germline V gene are LNHNV and YYDKDF (reference sequence).

To note about this clonotype: A junction end diverges from the germline sequence, so it may reflect a read error. The rearrangement uses TRBV20-1 and TRBJ2-2; D perhaps matches TRBD2 (6 bases). This CDR3 contains 15 residues. Germline assignment: CDR1 DFQATT and CDR2 SNEGSKA (reference sequence). CDR3 sequence: CSARKPGRYTGEVFF. The CDR3 bases are TGCAGTGCCCGGAAACCGGGGCGTTACACCGGGGAGGTGTTTTTT.

This rearrangement joins TRBV7-2 to TRBJ2-7; tentatively, D is TRBD1 (6 bases). The CDR3 totals 13 residues. Looked up from germline, CDR1 is SGHTA and CDR2 is FQGNSA. V lost 1 base to trimming and J lost 5 bases, with 9 bases between them. The CDR3 is CASSLGSGDEQYF. CDR3 sequence (DNA): TGTGCCAGCAGCTTAGGGTCAGGGGACGAGCAGTACTTC.

This clonotype was seen more than once but under ten times. The rearrangement joins TRBV20-1 to TRBJ2-3; D unclear. V was trimmed by 0 bases and J by 5 bases, leaving 15 bases between them. CDR1 is DFQATT and CDR2 is SNEGSKA in the germline V gene (reference sequence). There are 15 residues in the CDR3. CDR3 region: CSARDPRLGRDTQYF. The CDR3 DNA reads TGCAGTGCTAGAGATCCGAGGCTAGGACGAGATACGCAGTATTTT.

Written as DNA, the CDR3 is TGTGCCAGCAGTGAAGGCGCCGAGCAGTACTTC. Protein sequence: CASSEGAEQYF. The rearrangement links TRBV2 to TRBJ2-7; D gene uncertain. CDR3 size: 11 residues. Looked up from germline, CDR1 is SNHLY and CDR2 is FYNNEI. V gave up 1 base and J gave up 6 bases, with 4 bases separating them.

This clonotype showed up just a few times. V is TRBV2 and J is TRBJ1-5; 7 nucleotides agree with TRBD1. The CDR3 extends over 16 amino acids. CDR1 is SNHLY and CDR2 is FYNNEI in the germline V gene. J lost 5 bases, V lost 5 bases, and 12 bases had no gene match. This CDR3 is CASSSRQGIVHQPQHF. CDR3 coding DNA: TGTGCCAGCAGTAGTAGACAGGGTATTGTCCATCAGCCCCAGCATTTT.